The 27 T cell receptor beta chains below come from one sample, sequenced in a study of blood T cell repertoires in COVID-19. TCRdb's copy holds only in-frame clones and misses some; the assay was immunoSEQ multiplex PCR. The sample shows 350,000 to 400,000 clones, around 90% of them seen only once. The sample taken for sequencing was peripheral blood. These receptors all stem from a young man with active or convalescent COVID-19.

CDR3 in amino acids: CASSLSGQALSYEQYF. CDR3 DNA sequence: TGTGCCAGCAGTTTAAGTGGGCAGGCCCTCTCCTACGAGCAGTACTTC. The chain has TRBV27 and TRBJ2-7; no reliable D call. The ends were cut back, 2 bases at V and 0 bases at J, with 14 bases in the middle. This CDR3 has 16 amino acids. CDR1 and CDR2 from the germline V gene are MNHEY and SMNVEV (reference sequence).

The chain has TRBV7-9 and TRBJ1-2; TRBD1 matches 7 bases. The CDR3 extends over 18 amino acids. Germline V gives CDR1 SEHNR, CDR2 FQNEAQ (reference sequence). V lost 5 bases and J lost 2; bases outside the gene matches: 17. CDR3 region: CASSQQGRSDESNYGYTF. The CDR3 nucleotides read TGTGCCAGCAGCCAACAGGGGCGTTCGGACGAATCGAACTATGGCTACACCTTC.

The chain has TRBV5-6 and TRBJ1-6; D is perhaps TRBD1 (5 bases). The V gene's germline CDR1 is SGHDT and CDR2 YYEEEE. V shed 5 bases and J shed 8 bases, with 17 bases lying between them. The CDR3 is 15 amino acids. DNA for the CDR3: TGTGCCAGCAGTCCTATCCGTGACAGAGATTCACCCCTCCACTTT. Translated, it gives CASSPIRDRDSPLHF.

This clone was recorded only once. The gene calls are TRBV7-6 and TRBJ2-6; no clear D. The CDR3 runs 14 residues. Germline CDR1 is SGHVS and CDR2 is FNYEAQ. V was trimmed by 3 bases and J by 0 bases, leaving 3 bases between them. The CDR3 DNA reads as TGTGCCAGCAGCTTGGCCTCTGGGGCCAACGTCCTGACTTTC. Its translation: CASSLASGANVLTF.

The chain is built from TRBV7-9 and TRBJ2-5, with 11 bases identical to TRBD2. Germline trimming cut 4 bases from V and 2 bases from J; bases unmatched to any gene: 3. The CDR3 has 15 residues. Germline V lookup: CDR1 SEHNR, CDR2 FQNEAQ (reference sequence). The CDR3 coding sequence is TGTGCCAGCAGCTCAGCTAGCGGGGGGCAAGAGACCCAGTACTTC. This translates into CASSSASGGQETQYF.

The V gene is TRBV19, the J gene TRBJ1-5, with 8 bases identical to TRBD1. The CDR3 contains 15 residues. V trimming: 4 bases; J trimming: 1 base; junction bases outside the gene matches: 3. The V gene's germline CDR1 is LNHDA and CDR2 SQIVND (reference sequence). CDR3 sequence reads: CASSTRQGSNQPQHF. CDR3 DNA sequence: TGTGCCAGTAGTACTCGACAGGGGAGCAATCAGCCCCAGCATTTT.

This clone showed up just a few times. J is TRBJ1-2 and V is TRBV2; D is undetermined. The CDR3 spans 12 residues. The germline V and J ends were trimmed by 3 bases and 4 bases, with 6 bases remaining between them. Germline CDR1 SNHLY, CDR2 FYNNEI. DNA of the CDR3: TGTGCCAGCAGTGAGCGCGTCTATGGCTACACCTTC. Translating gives CASSERVYGYTF. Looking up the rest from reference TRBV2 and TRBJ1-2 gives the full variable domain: EPEVTQTPSHQVTQMGQEVILRCVPISNHLYFYWYRQILGQKVEFLVSFYNNEISEKSEIFDDQFSVERPDGSNFTLKIRSTKLEDSAMYFCASSERVYGYTFGSGTRLTVV.

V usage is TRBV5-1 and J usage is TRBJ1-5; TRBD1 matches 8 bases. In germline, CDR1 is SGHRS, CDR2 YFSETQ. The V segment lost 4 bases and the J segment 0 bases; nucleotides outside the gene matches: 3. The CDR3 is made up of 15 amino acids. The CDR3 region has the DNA TGCGCCAGCAGCGAACAGGGGGTTAGCAATCAGCCCCAGCATTTT. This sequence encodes CASSEQGVSNQPQHF.

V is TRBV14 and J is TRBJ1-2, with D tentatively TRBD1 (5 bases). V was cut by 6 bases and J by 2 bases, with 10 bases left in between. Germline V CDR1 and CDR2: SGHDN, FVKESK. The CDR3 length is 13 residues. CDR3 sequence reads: CASREGVNYGYTF. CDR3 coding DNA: TGTGCCAGCAGGGAAGGGGTAAACTATGGCTACACCTTC. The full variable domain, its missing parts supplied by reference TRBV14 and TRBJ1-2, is EAGVTQFPSHSVIEKGQTVTLRCDPISGHDNLYWYRRVMGKEIKFLLHFVKESKQDESGMPNNRFLAERTGGTYSTLKVQPAELEDSGVYFCASREGVNYGYTFGSGTRLTVV.

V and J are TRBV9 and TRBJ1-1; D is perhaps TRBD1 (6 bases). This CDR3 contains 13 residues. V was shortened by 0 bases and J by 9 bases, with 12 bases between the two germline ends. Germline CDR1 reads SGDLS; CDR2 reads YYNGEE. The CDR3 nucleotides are TGTGCCAGCAGCGTAGCAACAGGGAATAAAGCTTTCTTT. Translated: CASSVATGNKAFF.

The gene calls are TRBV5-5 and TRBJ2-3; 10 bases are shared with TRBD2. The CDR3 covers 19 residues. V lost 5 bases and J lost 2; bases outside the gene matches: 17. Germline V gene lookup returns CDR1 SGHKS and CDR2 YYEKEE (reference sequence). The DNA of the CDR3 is TGTGCCAGCAGAACCGGGACTAGCGTAGTCCCGCAATCCACAGATACGCAGTATTTT. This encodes CASRTGTSVVPQSTDTQYF. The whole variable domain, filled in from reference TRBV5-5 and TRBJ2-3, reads DAGVTQSPTHLIKTRGQQVTLRCSPISGHKSVSWYQQVLGQGPQFIFQYYEKEERGRGNFPDRFSARQFPNYSSELNVNALLLGDSALYLCASRTGTSVVPQSTDTQYFGPGTRLTVL.

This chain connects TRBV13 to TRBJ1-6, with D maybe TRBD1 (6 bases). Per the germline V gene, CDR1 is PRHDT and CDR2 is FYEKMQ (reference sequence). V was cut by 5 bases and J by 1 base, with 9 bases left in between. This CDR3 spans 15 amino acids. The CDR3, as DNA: TGTGCCAGCAGCCCACAGGGTTCCTATAATTCACCCCTCCACTTT. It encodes CASSPQGSYNSPLHF.

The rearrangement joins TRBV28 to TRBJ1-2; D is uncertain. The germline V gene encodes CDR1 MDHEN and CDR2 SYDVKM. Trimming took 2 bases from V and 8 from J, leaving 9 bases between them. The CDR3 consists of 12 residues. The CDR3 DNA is TGTGCCAGCAGTTTACAGAGGGAGGGCTACACCTTC. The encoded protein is CASSLQREGYTF.

In nucleotides, the CDR3 is TGTGCCAGCAGTCTCTCGGACAGAAAGACCCAGTACTTC. Protein sequence: CASSLSDRKTQYF. This chain connects TRBV28 to TRBJ2-5; TRBD1 might be the D (6 bases). CDR1 is MDHEN, CDR2 SYDVKM, per germline. Deletions cut 5 bases from V and 6 bases from J, with 13 bases between. The length of the CDR3 is 13 residues. Based on the CDR3 plus reference TRBV28 and TRBJ2-5, the full variable domain is DVKVTQSSRYLVKRTGEKVFLECVQDMDHENMFWYRQDPGLGLRLIYFSYDVKMKEKGDIPEGYSVSREKKERFSLILESASTNQTSMYLCASSLSDRKTQYFGPGTRLLVL.

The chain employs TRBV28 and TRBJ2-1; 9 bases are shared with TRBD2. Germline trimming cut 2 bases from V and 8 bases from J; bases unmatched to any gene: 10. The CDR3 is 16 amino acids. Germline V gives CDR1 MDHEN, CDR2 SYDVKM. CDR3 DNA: TGTGCCAGCAGTTTACGGGCTAGCGGGAAAAGGGATGAGCAGTTCTTC. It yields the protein CASSLRASGKRDEQFF.

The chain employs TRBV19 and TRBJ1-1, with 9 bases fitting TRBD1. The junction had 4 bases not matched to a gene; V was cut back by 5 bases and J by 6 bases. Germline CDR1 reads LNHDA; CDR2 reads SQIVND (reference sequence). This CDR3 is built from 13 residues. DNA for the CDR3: TGTGCCAGTAGTTTCGGACAGGGGTCTGAAGCTTTCTTT. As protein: CASSFGQGSEAFF.

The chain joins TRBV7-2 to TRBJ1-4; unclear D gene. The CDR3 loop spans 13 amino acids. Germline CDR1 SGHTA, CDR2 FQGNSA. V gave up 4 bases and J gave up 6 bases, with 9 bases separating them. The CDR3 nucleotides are TGTGCCAGCAGCTCGTACGCGGATGAAAAACTGTTTTTT. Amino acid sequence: CASSSYADEKLFF. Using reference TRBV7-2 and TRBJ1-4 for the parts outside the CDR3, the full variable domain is GAGVSQSPSNKVTEKGKDVELRCDPISGHTALYWYRQSLGQGLEFLIYFQGNSAPDKSGLPSDRFSAERTGGSVSTLTIQRTQQEDSAVYLCASSSYADEKLFFGSGTQLSVL.

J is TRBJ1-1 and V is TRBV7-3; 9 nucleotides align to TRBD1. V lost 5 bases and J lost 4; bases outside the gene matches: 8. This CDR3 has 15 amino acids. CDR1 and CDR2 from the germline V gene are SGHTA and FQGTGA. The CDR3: CASSTYRGRGTEAFF. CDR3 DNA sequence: TGTGCCAGCAGCACCTACAGGGGGCGCGGCACTGAAGCTTTCTTT.

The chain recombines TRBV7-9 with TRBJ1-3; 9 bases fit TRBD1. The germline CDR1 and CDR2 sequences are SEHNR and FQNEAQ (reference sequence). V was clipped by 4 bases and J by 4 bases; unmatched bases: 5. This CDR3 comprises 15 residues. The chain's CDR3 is CASSSTGGRGNTIYF. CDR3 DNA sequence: TGTGCCAGCAGCTCGACAGGGGGTCGGGGAAACACCATATATTTT.

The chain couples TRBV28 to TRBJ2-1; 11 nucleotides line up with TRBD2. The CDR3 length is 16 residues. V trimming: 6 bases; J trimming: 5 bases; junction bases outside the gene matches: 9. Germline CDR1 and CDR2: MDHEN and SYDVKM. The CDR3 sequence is CASSQTKLAGDNEQFF. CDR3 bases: TGTGCCAGCAGCCAAACCAAACTAGCGGGAGACAATGAGCAGTTCTTC. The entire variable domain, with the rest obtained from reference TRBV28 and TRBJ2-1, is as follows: DVKVTQSSRYLVKRTGEKVFLECVQDMDHENMFWYRQDPGLGLRLIYFSYDVKMKEKGDIPEGYSVSREKKERFSLILESASTNQTSMYLCASSQTKLAGDNEQFFGPGTRLTVL.

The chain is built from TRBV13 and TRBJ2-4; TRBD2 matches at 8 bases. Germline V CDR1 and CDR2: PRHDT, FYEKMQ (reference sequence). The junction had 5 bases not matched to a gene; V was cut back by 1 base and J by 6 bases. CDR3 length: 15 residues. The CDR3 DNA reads TGTGCCAGCAGCTTAGAGGGACTAGGGGTAAACATTCAGTACTTC. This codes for CASSLEGLGVNIQYF.

CDR3 residues: CASSWAPGPTDTIYF. In DNA, the CDR3 is TGTGCCAGCAGCTGGGCTCCAGGTCCCACGGACACCATATATTTT. This chain uses TRBV7-2 with TRBJ1-3; D unresolved. V dropped 4 bases and J dropped 8 bases, with 18 bases sitting between them. The CDR3 has 15 amino acids. Germline V gene data show CDR1 as SGHTA and CDR2 as FQGNSA.

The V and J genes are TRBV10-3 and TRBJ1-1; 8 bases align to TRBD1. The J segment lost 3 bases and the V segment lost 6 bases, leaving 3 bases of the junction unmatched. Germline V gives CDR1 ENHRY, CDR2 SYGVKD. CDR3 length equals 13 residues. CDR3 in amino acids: CAIRLTGDTEAFF. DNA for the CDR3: TGTGCCATCAGGTTGACAGGGGACACTGAAGCTTTCTTT.

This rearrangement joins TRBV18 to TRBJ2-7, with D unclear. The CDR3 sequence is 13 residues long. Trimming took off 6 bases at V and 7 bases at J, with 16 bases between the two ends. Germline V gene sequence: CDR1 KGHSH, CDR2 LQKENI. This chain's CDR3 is CASSRGGFEEQYF. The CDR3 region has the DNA TGTGCCAGCTCTCGAGGTGGGTTTGAAGAGCAGTACTTC.

CDR3 sequence (DNA): TGTGCCAGCAGCGAGGGCCTCCGGCCCCAGCATTTT. This gives the protein CASSEGLRPQHF. V usage is TRBV3-1 (or the pseudogene TRBV3-2) and J usage is TRBJ1-5, with unresolved D. Germline loops: CDR1 LGHDT, CDR2 YNNKEL (reference sequence). The CDR3 has 12 amino acids. Trimming cost V 5 bases and J 9 bases, with 11 bases left between them.

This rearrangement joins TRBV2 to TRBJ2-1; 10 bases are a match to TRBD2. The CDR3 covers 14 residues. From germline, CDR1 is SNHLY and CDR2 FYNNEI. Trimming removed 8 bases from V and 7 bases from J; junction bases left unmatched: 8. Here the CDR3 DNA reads TGTGCCAGCGAGGTCTTAGCGGGGGGAAATGAGCAGTTCTTC. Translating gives CASEVLAGGNEQFF.

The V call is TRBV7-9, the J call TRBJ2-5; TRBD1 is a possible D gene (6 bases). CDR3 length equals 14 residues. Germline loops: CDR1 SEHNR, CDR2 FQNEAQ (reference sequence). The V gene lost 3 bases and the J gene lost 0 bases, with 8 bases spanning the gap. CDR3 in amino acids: CASSFAGDQETQYF. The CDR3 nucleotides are TGTGCCAGCAGCTTCGCAGGGGACCAAGAGACCCAGTACTTC.